Shown below are 20 T cell receptor beta chains from a single sample sequenced in a study of cytomegalovirus exposure and HLA in healthy donors. PCR amplification relied on 60 Vbeta primers (plus 13 Jbeta primers). TCRdb's copy holds only in-frame clones and misses some; the assay was immunoSEQ multiplex PCR. The sample has about 38,000 clones, 66% seen once; the top ten hold 15% to 20%. The sequencing sample was made of PBMCs. These TCRs come from a middle-aged man in good health and CMV-seropositive.

The chain joins TRBV27 to TRBJ1-6, with 7 bases fitting TRBD1. Germline V CDR1 and CDR2: MNHEY, SMNVEV (reference sequence). V shed 3 bases and J 0 bases; nucleotides not matched to a gene: 14. CDR3 length: 20 amino acids. This CDR3 is CASSFFRTGKLSSYNSPLHF. CDR3 bases: TGTGCCAGCAGTTTTTTTCGGACAGGAAAGCTTAGCTCCTATAATTCACCCCTCCACTTT.

The chain joins TRBV7-2 to TRBJ2-5; 8 bases are shared with TRBD2. The CDR3 is 14 residues long. The V gene end was trimmed by 6 bases and the J gene end by 2 bases; junction bases not matched to a gene: 5. Germline V gene lookup returns CDR1 SGHTA and CDR2 FQGNSA. This chain's CDR3 is CASRLRGGQETQYF. CDR3 sequence (DNA): TGTGCCAGCAGATTACGGGGGGGGCAAGAGACCCAGTACTTC.

This clone was seen a handful of times. This chain connects TRBV27 to TRBJ2-5, with D possibly TRBD1 on 5 matching bases. The CDR3 extends over 14 amino acids. From germline, CDR1 is MNHEY and CDR2 SMNVEV (reference sequence). V lost 6 bases, J lost 2 bases, and 13 bases lay in between. The CDR3: CASSLGQEQETQYF. The CDR3 bases are TGTGCCAGCAGCCTCGGACAAGAGCAAGAGACCCAGTACTTC.

The chain combines TRBV28 with TRBJ1-2; TRBD1 is a possible D gene (5 bases). The CDR3 runs 13 residues. CDR1 is MDHEN, CDR2 SYDVKM, per germline. V shed 3 bases and J shed 10 bases, with 15 bases lying between them. The CDR3 coding sequence is TGTGCCAGCAGTTTGGGGCAGGCGTTTTACTACACCTTC. It encodes CASSLGQAFYYTF.

This sequence joins TRBV6-5 and TRBJ1-1, with D unresolved. The germline CDR1 and CDR2 sequences are MNHEY and SVGAGI. This CDR3 has 13 amino acids. Trimming took 10 bases from V and 0 from J, leaving 12 bases between them. CDR3 residues: CATSPGLNTEAFF. The DNA for the CDR3 is TGTGCCACCTCGCCGGGGTTGAACACTGAAGCTTTCTTT.

The genes are TRBV4-3 and TRBJ1-4; no clear D gene. The CDR3 is 13 amino acids. CDR1 is LGHNA and CDR2 is YSLEER in the germline V gene. The V gene lost 6 bases and the J gene lost 5 bases, with 10 bases spanning the gap. Here the CDR3 reads CASRLDLNEKLFF. The CDR3 DNA follows: TGCGCCAGCAGATTGGACTTAAATGAAAAACTGTTTTTT.

The table lists this clone with a few counts. The chain carries TRBV27 and TRBJ2-7, with D possibly TRBD1 on 5 matching bases. Trimming left V 2 bases short and J 2 bases short, with 19 bases between. The V gene's germline CDR1 is MNHEY and CDR2 SMNVEV (reference sequence). This CDR3 spans 17 amino acids. CDR3 sequence (DNA): TGTGCCAGCAGTTTAAGCTGGGCGGCAGGGTCCACCTACGAGCAGTACTTC. Its translation: CASSLSWAAGSTYEQYF.

This chain joins TRBV7-9 and TRBJ2-5; TRBD1 matches at 8 bases. CDR3 length: 15 amino acids. V was clipped by 5 bases and J by 0 bases; unmatched bases: 5. Per germline, CDR1 SEHNR and CDR2 FQNEAQ (reference sequence). As DNA, the CDR3 is TGTGCCAGCAGCGAGGGACAGGAGTACCAAGAGACCCAGTACTTC. Translation: CASSEGQEYQETQYF. The complete variable domain, with remaining parts taken from reference TRBV7-9 and TRBJ2-5, reads DTGVSQNPRHKITKRGQNVTFRCDPISEHNRLYWYRQTLGQGPEFLTYFQNEAQLEKSRLLSDRFSAERPKGSFSTLEIQRTEQGDSAMYLCASSEGQEYQETQYFGPGTRLLVL.

V gene TRBV5-1 combines with J gene TRBJ2-3, with D possibly being TRBD2 (6 bases). The CDR3 length is 16 residues. The V gene lost 4 bases and the J gene lost 5 bases, with 20 bases spanning the gap. Looked up from germline, CDR1 is SGHRS and CDR2 is YFSETQ. The CDR3 coding sequence is TGCGCCAGCAGCCCGGAGGGTAGGGGCGCAGGAGATACGCAGTATTTT. Translating gives CASSPEGRGAGDTQYF.

This rearrangement joins TRBV9 to TRBJ1-4, with D possibly matching TRBD1 (6 bases). Germline loops: CDR1 SGDLS, CDR2 YYNGEE. V was trimmed by 4 bases and J by 2 bases, leaving 12 bases between them. The CDR3 is 15 residues long. The CDR3 protein is CASSTRTDTNEKLFF. The CDR3 DNA sequence: TGTGCCAGCAGCACGCGGACAGATACTAATGAAAAACTGTTTTTT.

This clone appeared a single time. The chain carries TRBV15 and TRBJ2-3; tentative D call: TRBD2 (7 bases). CDR3 length equals 15 residues. CDR1 LNHNV and CDR2 YYDKDF come from the germline V gene (reference sequence). V dropped 0 bases and J dropped 5 bases, with 12 bases sitting between them. The CDR3: CATSRDPGGVDTQYF. CDR3 sequence (DNA): TGTGCCACCAGCAGAGATCCGGGGGGCGTAGATACGCAGTATTTT.

The chain recombines TRBV5-6 with TRBJ2-3; 10 nucleotides agree with TRBD1. This CDR3 spans 16 amino acids. The V gene's germline CDR1 is SGHDT and CDR2 YYEEEE. V was pared by 2 bases and J by 3 bases, with 6 bases of the junction left unmatched. The CDR3 here is CASSLRTGGSTDTQYF. The CDR3 DNA is TGTGCCAGCAGCTTAAGGACAGGGGGTTCTACAGATACGCAGTATTTT.

Remarks on this clone: A read error may produce the germline difference seen at one junction end. The V gene is TRBV6-5, the J gene TRBJ2-7; perhaps D is TRBD1 or TRBD2 (7 bases each). The germline V gene encodes CDR1 MNHEY and CDR2 SVGAGI. This CDR3 is 14 amino acids long. This CDR3 reads CASSDSGGAYEQYF. The CDR3 DNA follows: TGTGCCAGCAGTGACTCAGGGGGGGCGTACGAGCAGTACTTC.

This clone came up a few times. The chain links TRBV4-3 to TRBJ1-1, with D unclear. This CDR3 has 16 amino acids. V was pared by 3 bases and J by 1 base, with 15 bases between. The germline CDR1 and CDR2 sequences are LGHNA and YSLEER. CDR3 region: CASSHSERGPNTEAFF. The CDR3 bases are TGCGCCAGCAGCCATTCCGAACGAGGTCCGAACACTGAAGCTTTCTTT.

V and J are TRBV7-2 and TRBJ1-2; TRBD1 agrees at 9 bases. The V gene's germline CDR1 is SGHTA and CDR2 FQGNSA. Trimming at V came to 2 bases and at J to 2 bases, leaving 6 bases not matched to a gene. This CDR3 is 16 amino acids long. The CDR3 coding sequence is TGTGCCAGCAGCTTAATATTTACAGGGGGCAACTATGGCTACACCTTC. This translates into CASSLIFTGGNYGYTF.

The chain carries TRBV28 and TRBJ1-2; weak D call: TRBD1 (6 bases). The length of the CDR3 is 15 residues. V was pared by 6 bases and J by 0 bases, with 14 bases between. Per germline, CDR1 MDHEN and CDR2 SYDVKM. The CDR3 region is CASSSTDSANYGYTF. The CDR3 DNA reads as TGTGCCAGCAGCTCTACGGACAGCGCTAACTATGGCTACACCTTC.

The rearrangement links TRBV30 to TRBJ1-5, with TRBD1 as a possible D gene (5 bases). This CDR3 region has 14 residues. CDR1 and CDR2 from the germline V gene are GTSNPN and SVGIG (reference sequence). Trimming removed 2 bases from V and 5 bases from J, with 13 bases in between. The CDR3 region has the DNA TGTGCCTGGAGTCTGGGGCAGGGCGATCAGCCCCAGCATTTT. It yields the protein CAWSLGQGDQPQHF.

The chain combines TRBV19 with TRBJ1-4; D is perhaps TRBD1 (6 bases). Germline lookup yields CDR1 LNHDA and CDR2 SQIVND (reference sequence). CDR3 size: 13 residues. V lost 4 bases and J 5 bases, leaving 8 bases between the germline ends. The CDR3 nucleotides read TGTGCCAGTAGTAGCGACAGGAATGAAAAACTGTTTTTT. It encodes CASSSDRNEKLFF.

This rearrangement joins TRBV4-3 to TRBJ1-2, with a possible D match to TRBD1 (5 bases). This CDR3 contains 16 residues. V lost 0 bases and J 7 bases, leaving 18 bases between the germline ends. Germline assignment: CDR1 LGHNA and CDR2 YSLEER. The CDR3 nucleotides read TGCGCCAGCAGCCAAGATCGGTGGGAGGACGGGGCTGGCTACACCTTC. As protein: CASSQDRWEDGAGYTF.

The CDR3 bases are TGTGCCACCAGGGGGGGTGCGGGCAATCAGCCCCAGCATTTT. It is translated as CATRGGAGNQPQHF. This rearrangement joins TRBV6-1 to TRBJ1-5; the match to TRBD1 covers 7 bases. Per germline, CDR1 MNHNS and CDR2 SASEGT. This CDR3 contains 14 residues. Unmatched junction bases numbered 8, after V lost 10 bases and J lost 2 bases.